One sample yielded the 3 T cell receptor beta chains listed below, sequenced in a study of OX40 agonist ivuxolimab in advanced cancers. Measured with immunoSEQ multiplex PCR; TCRdb has only the in-frame clones, and not every one. This sample yields around 80,000 clones, of which under 85% are seen a single time; 0.4% to 0.55% belongs to the top ten. Sequencing used CD4+ or CD8+ T cells sorted from blood, obtained in a trial of the OX40 agonist ivuxolimab. All receptors come from an adult with an advanced solid tumor such as melanoma, head and neck, liver or kidney cancer.

This clone occurred once. V and J are TRBV6-5 and TRBJ2-2; D is unresolved. The CDR3 runs 11 residues. Germline CDR1 is MNHEY and CDR2 is SVGAGI. V was cut by 6 bases and J by 9 bases, with 8 bases left in between. CDR3 in DNA: TGTGCCAGCAGGGGATCATGGGAGCTGTTTTTT. It specifies CASRGSWELFF.

The chain joins TRBV28 to TRBJ2-1; D is possibly TRBD2 (7 bases). This CDR3 contains 17 residues. V was cut by 2 bases and J by 6 bases, with 20 bases left in between. CDR1 MDHEN and CDR2 SYDVKM come from the germline V gene. The CDR3: CASSLKGAGRGFNEQFF. The CDR3 DNA follows: TGTGCCAGCAGTTTAAAGGGAGCGGGAAGGGGGTTCAATGAGCAGTTCTTC.

J is TRBJ2-7 and V is TRBV2; weak D call: TRBD2 (6 bases). The CDR3 is 14 residues long. The ends were cut back, 4 bases at V and 1 base at J, with 11 bases in the middle. Germline CDR1 and CDR2: SNHLY and FYNNEI. The CDR3 protein is CASSGEVRSYEQYF. In DNA, the CDR3 is TGTGCCAGCAGTGGGGAGGTCCGTTCCTACGAGCAGTACTTC.